The entry that follows covers one TCR beta chain sequence. The specificity of this receptor is unknown. Within one base of it there is no much larger clone, and no base qualities were kept. The data are from a study of technical replicates of blood from a few donors (TCRdb year 2017). As encoded in the germline V gene, CDR1 is SGHTA while CDR2 is FQGTGA. The V end gives up 6 bases and the J end 2 bases, leaving 6 bases in the junction not matched to a gene. The CDR3, from cysteine to phenylalanine, totals 15 residues. Only CDR3 DNA remains: 45 bases, in frame from the first base. The protocol used for the library was the immunoSEQ multiplex PCR assay. Held by TCRdb, this immuneACCESS table contains in-frame sequences only and omits some clones. Under half of the omission traces to an unresolved V gene where checked; the cause of the rest is unknown. In all, the sample holds about 97,000 clones, and about 95% of those were seen once. Around 0.31% of the sample is held by the ten biggest clonotypes.

The clonotype originates from a human donor in good health. Recombination connected TRBV7-3 to TRBJ2-3; 9 middle bases align to TRBD2. Sequenced sample: T cells isolated from PBMCs. The DNA is as follows: TGTGCCAGCAGTTTTGGACTAGCGAACACAGATACGCAGTATTTT. Translated, this gives CASSFGLANTDTQYF.